A selection of T cell receptor beta chains follows, all from one sample in a study of blood T cell repertoires in COVID-19. Method: immunoSEQ multiplex PCR; TCRdb's copy keeps in-frame clones and lacks some. The sample shows fewer than 80,000 clones, about 87% of them seen only once. Sequencing was done on a sample of peripheral blood. These receptors were collected from a man aged 70-80 years with acute or convalescent COVID-19. Each CDR3 is given with its conserved first and last residue. D genes are given only for firm matches. Clone size is stated in some rows and not others, as once, few, many or a class when expanded.

clone size	D gene	J gene	CDR3 length	V gene	CDR3 protein	CDR3 DNA
.	.	TRBJ2-7	14	TRBV11-1	CASSSGGTPYEQYF	TGTGCCAGCAGCTCTGGAGGCACCCCCTACGAGCAGTACTTC
.	.	TRBJ1-5	15	TRBV4-1	CASSQSDSRNQPQHF	TGCGCCAGCAGCCAATCAGACAGTCGCAATCAGCCCCAGCATTTT
.	TRBD2	TRBJ2-7	20	TRBV5-1	CASSSPIGTSGSTRSYEQYF	TGCGCCAGCAGCTCGCCCATCGGGACTAGCGGATCTACCCGCTCCTACGAGCAGTACTTC
few	TRBD2	TRBJ2-1	15	TRBV19	CASARGGSSYNEQFF	TGTGCCAGCGCGCGGGGCGGGAGCTCCTACAATGAGCAGTTCTTC
few	TRBD1	TRBJ2-1	17	TRBV19	CASSMGPGTGGVNEQFF	TGTGCCAGTAGTATGGGTCCCGGGACAGGCGGCGTAAATGAGCAGTTCTTC
.	.	TRBJ1-3	14	TRBV7-9	CASSVTGSGNTIYF	TGTGCCAGCAGCGTTACAGGATCCGGAAACACCATATATTTT
.	.	TRBJ2-7	14	TRBV5-4	CASSLAGPPGEQYF	TGTGCCAGCAGCCTGGCGGGTCCCCCCGGCGAGCAGTACTTC
.	.	TRBJ1-4	13	TRBV6-5	CASSYSGQEKLFF	TGTGCCAGCAGTTACTCGGGGCAGGAAAAACTGTTTTTT
.	.	TRBJ1-2	13	TRBV5-4	CASSSGLDYGYTF	TGTGCCAGCAGCTCCGGTCTTGACTATGGCTACACCTTC
once	TRBD1	TRBJ2-2	16	TRBV19	CASTGRDRVNTGELFF	TGTGCCAGTACCGGCCGGGACAGGGTCAACACCGGGGAGCTGTTTTTT
.	TRBD2	TRBJ2-2	15	TRBV7-3	CASSPTSALTGELFF	TGTGCCAGCAGCCCCACTAGCGCCCTCACCGGGGAGCTGTTTTTT
.	TRBD1	TRBJ1-1	14	TRBV10-3	CAITPTGGVEGAFF	TGTGCCATCACCCCCACAGGGGGCGTCGAGGGAGCTTTCTTT
.	.	TRBJ2-7	11	TRBV20-1	CRTSLSHEQYF	TGCAGGACTAGTCTCTCCCACGAGCAGTACTTC